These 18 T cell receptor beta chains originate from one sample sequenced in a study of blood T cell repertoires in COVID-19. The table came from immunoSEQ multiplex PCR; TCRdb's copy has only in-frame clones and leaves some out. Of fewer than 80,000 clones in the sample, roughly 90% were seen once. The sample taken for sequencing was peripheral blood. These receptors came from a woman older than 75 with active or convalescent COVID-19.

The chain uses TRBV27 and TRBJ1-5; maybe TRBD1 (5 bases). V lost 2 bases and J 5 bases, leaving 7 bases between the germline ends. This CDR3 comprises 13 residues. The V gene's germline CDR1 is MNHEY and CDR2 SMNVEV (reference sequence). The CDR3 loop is CASSLEGDQPQHF. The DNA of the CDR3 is TGTGCCAGCAGTTTAGAAGGGGATCAGCCCCAGCATTTT.

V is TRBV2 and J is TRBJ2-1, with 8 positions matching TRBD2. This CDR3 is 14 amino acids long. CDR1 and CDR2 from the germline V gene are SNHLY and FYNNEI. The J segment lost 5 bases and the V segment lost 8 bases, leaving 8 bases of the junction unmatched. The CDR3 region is CASLLSGVHNEQFF. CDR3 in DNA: TGTGCCAGCCTACTTAGCGGGGTCCACAATGAGCAGTTCTTC.

The DNA for the CDR3 is TGTGTCAGAAGCCAAACTCTAGCGGGGGGGCCGAATAGCACAGATACGCAGTATTTT. Its translation is CVRSQTLAGGPNSTDTQYF. V and J are TRBV7-5 and TRBJ2-3; the listed D gene, TRBD2, was not tested against the DNA. TRBV7-5 is designated a pseudogene. CDR3 length equals 19 residues.

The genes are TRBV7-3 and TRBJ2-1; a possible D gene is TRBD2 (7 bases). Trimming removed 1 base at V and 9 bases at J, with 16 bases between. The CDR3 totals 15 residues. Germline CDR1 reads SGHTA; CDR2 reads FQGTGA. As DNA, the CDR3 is TGTGCCAGCAGCTTAAGTTGGGGGGGCCGGTCTGAGCAGTTCTTC. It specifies CASSLSWGGRSEQFF.

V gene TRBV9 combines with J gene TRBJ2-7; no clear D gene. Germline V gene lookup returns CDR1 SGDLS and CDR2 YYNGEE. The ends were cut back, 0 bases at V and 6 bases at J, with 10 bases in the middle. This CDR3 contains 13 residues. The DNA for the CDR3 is TGTGCCAGCAGCGTAGGAAACCCAGTCGAGCAGTACTTC. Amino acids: CASSVGNPVEQYF.

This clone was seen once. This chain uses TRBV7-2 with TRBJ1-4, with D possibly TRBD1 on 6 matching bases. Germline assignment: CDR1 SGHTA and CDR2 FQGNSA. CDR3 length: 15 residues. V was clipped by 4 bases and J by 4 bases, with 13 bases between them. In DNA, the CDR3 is TGTGCCAGCAGCTCTATGGACAGCAGTAATGAAAAACTGTTTTTT. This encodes CASSSMDSSNEKLFF. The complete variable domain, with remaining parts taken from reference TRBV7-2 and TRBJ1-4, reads GAGVSQSPSNKVTEKGKDVELRCDPISGHTALYWYRQSLGQGLEFLIYFQGNSAPDKSGLPSDRFSAERTGGSVSTLTIQRTQQEDSAVYLCASSSMDSSNEKLFFGSGTQLSVL.

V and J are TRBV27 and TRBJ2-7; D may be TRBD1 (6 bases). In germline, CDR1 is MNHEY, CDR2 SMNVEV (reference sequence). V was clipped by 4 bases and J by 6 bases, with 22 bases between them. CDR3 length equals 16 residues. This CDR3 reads CASSSVLLAGAGEQYF. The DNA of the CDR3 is TGTGCCAGCAGTTCGGTCCTTTTGGCAGGGGCGGGCGAGCAGTACTTC.

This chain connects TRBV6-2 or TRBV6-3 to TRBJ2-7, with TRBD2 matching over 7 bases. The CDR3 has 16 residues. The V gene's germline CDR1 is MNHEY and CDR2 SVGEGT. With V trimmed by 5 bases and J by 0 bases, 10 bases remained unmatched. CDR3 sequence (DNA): TGTGCCAGCAGTGAGGTCAGCGGGGAGAACTCCTACGAGCAGTACTTC. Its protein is CASSEVSGENSYEQYF.

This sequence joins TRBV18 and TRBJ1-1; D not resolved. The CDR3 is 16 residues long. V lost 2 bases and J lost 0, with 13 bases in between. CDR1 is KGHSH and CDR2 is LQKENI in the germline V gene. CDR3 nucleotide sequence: TGTGCCAGCTCACCAGCTCCTTCAGTGATGAACACTGAAGCTTTCTTT. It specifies CASSPAPSVMNTEAFF.

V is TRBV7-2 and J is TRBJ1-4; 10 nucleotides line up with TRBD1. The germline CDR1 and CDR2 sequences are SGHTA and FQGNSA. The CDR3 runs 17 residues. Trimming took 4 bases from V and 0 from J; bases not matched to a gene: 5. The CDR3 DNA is TGTGCCAGCAGCTGGGGACAGGGGCCTTCAACTAATGAAAAACTGTTTTTT. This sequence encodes CASSWGQGPSTNEKLFF.

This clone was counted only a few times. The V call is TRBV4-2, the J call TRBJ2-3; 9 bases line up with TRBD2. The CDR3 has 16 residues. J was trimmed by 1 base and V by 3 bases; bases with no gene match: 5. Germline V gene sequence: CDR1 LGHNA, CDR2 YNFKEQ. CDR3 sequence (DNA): TGTGCCAGCAGCCAGGTACTAGCGGGCGGCACAGATACGCAGTATTTT. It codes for CASSQVLAGGTDTQYF.

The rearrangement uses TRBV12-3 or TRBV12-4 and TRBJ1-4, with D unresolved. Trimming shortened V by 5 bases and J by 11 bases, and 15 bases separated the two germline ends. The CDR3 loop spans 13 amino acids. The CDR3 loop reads CASSPGVLAKLFF. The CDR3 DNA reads TGTGCCAGCAGTCCCGGAGTACTAGCGAAACTGTTTTTT.

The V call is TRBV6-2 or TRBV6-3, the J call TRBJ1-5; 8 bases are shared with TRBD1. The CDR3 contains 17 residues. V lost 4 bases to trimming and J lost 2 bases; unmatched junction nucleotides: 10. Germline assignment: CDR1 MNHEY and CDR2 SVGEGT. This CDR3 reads CASSSLGQGSGNQPQHF. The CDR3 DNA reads TGTGCCAGCAGTTCCCTAGGACAGGGTTCGGGCAATCAGCCCCAGCATTTT.

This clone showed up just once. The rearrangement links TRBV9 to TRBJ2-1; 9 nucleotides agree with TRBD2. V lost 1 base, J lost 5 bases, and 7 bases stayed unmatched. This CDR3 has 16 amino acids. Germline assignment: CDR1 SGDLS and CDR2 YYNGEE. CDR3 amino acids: CASSVTGGGADNEQFF. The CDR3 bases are TGTGCCAGCAGCGTAACCGGCGGGGGGGCTGACAATGAGCAGTTCTTC. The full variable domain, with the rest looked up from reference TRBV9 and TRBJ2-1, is DSGVTQTPKHLITATGQRVTLRCSPRSGDLSVYWYQQSLDQGLQFLIQYYNGEERAKGNILERFSAQQFPDLHSELNLSSLELGDSALYFCASSVTGGGADNEQFFGPGTRLTVL.

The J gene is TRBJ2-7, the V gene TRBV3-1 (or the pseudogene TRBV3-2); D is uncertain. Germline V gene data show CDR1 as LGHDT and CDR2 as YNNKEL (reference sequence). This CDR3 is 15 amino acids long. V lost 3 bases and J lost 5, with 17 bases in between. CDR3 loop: CASSHPTSWANEQYF. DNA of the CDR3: TGTGCCAGCAGCCACCCTACGTCTTGGGCCAACGAGCAGTACTTC.

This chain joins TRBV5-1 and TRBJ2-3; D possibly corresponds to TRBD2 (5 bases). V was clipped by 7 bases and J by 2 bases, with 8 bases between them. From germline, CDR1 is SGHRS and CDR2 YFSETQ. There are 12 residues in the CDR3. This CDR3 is CASRTSTDTQYF. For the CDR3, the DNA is TGCGCCAGCCGGACTTCCACAGATACGCAGTATTTT.

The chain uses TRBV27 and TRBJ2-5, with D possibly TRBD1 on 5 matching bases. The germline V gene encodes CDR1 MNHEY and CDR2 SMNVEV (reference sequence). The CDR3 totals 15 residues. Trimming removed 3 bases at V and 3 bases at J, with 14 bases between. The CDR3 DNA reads TGTGCCAGCAGTTTTTTGGCGACAGCGAAAGAGACCCAGTACTTC. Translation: CASSFLATAKETQYF.

In DNA, the CDR3 is TGTGCCAGCAGCACCCGACTAGCGGGTTACAATGAGCAGTTCTTC. Protein product: CASSTRLAGYNEQFF. The chain combines TRBV9 with TRBJ2-1, with TRBD2 identical over 10 bases. V lost 4 bases and J lost 4; bases outside the gene matches: 5. CDR1 is SGDLS and CDR2 is YYNGEE in the germline V gene. This CDR3 is built from 15 residues. Filled out from reference TRBV9 and TRBJ2-1, the complete variable domain reads DSGVTQTPKHLITATGQRVTLRCSPRSGDLSVYWYQQSLDQGLQFLIQYYNGEERAKGNILERFSAQQFPDLHSELNLSSLELGDSALYFCASSTRLAGYNEQFFGPGTRLTVL.